One and the same sample provided the 12 T cell receptor beta chains below, sequenced in a study of blood T cell repertoires in COVID-19. The method was immunoSEQ multiplex PCR; TCRdb's version includes in-frame clones alone and lacks a portion of them. The sample includes around 170,000 clones, about 86% of them seen just once. Material for sequencing was peripheral blood. The receptor set was obtained from a man in his thirties or forties with active or convalescent COVID-19.

The sample holds a few counts of this clone. The chain employs TRBV4-3 and TRBJ1-2, with 8 bases that match TRBD1. The CDR3 is made up of 14 amino acids. Germline values: CDR1 LGHNA, CDR2 YSLEER. V trimming: 1 base; J trimming: 7 bases; junction bases outside the gene matches: 5. The CDR3 loop reads CASSQVGQGAGYTF. CDR3 nucleotide sequence: TGCGCCAGCAGCCAAGTTGGACAGGGAGCTGGCTACACCTTC.

The chain recombines TRBV5-5 with TRBJ1-1; 12 positions match TRBD1. With V trimmed by 6 bases and J by 1 base, 4 bases remained unmatched. CDR3 length: 15 residues. Germline CDR1 and CDR2: SGHKS and YYEKEE (reference sequence). The chain's CDR3 is CASTSGQGANTEAFF. The CDR3, as DNA: TGTGCCAGCACCTCGGGACAGGGGGCGAACACTGAAGCTTTCTTT.

V and J are TRBV29-1 and TRBJ2-7; the match to TRBD2 covers 12 bases. From germline, CDR1 is SQVTM and CDR2 ANQGSEA. The CDR3 sequence is 14 residues long. V shed 6 bases and J 2 bases; nucleotides not matched to a gene: 5. The CDR3 DNA sequence: TGCAGCGTGCGACTAGCGGGAGCACCCTACGAGCAGTACTTC. It translates to CSVRLAGAPYEQYF.

The chain's CDR3 is CASISSSTGVYGYTF. The CDR3 DNA reads as TGTGCCAGCATCTCCTCTTCTACTGGAGTCTATGGCTACACCTTC. The chain recombines TRBV28 with TRBJ1-2, with D uncertain. V lost 7 bases, J lost 4 bases, and 19 bases lay in between. The V gene's germline CDR1 is MDHEN and CDR2 SYDVKM. The CDR3 is made up of 15 amino acids.

CDR3 DNA sequence: TGTGCCAGCAGCCGAGGGACAGTCGGCGAGCAGTACTTC. It translates to CASSRGTVGEQYF. The chain couples TRBV3-1 (or the pseudogene TRBV3-2) to TRBJ2-7, with 7 bases matching TRBD1. V lost 4 bases and J lost 6; bases outside the gene matches: 6. The CDR3 consists of 13 residues. The germline V gene has CDR1 LGHDT and CDR2 YNNKEL (reference sequence).

V usage is TRBV28 and J usage is TRBJ2-4; 8 nucleotides match TRBD1. Germline loops: CDR1 MDHEN, CDR2 SYDVKM. The junction had 3 bases not matched to a gene; V was cut back by 5 bases and J by 3 bases. This CDR3 contains 14 residues. CDR3 nucleotide sequence: TGTGCCAGCAGTGAGGACAGGGTCAAAAACATTCAGTACTTC. It specifies CASSEDRVKNIQYF.

This clone showed up just a few times. The chain recombines TRBV4-1 with TRBJ1-2; TRBD1 agrees at 7 bases. The junction had 11 bases not matched to a gene; V was cut back by 5 bases and J by 5 bases. This CDR3 is built from 15 residues. Germline CDR1 is MGHRA and CDR2 is YSYEKL. The CDR3 loop reads CASSATGDPSYGYTF. The CDR3, as DNA: TGCGCCAGCAGCGCCACAGGGGACCCTTCGTATGGCTACACCTTC.

The chain combines TRBV24-1 with TRBJ2-3; 12 nucleotides agree with TRBD1. This CDR3 has 13 residues. Trimming cost V 9 bases and J 5 bases; bases outside gene matches: 2. Germline lookup yields CDR1 KGHDR and CDR2 SFDVKD. CDR3 region: CATGTGGVDTQYF. The DNA of the CDR3 is TGTGCCACCGGGACAGGGGGCGTAGATACGCAGTATTTT.

The rearrangement links TRBV4-1 to TRBJ1-1, with 9 bases lining up with TRBD1. The germline CDR1 and CDR2 sequences are MGHRA and YSYEKL. CDR3 length: 14 residues. Losses at the gene ends were 4 bases for V and 4 bases for J; bases not matched to a gene: 4. This CDR3 is CASSRGQGTTEAFF. CDR3 coding DNA: TGCGCCAGCAGCCGTGGACAGGGGACCACTGAAGCTTTCTTT.

The chain recombines TRBV4-1 with TRBJ2-5, with 8 bases fitting TRBD1. Germline CDR1 and CDR2: MGHRA and YSYEKL. The ends lost 1 base at V and 2 bases at J; junction bases unmatched: 3. This CDR3 spans 15 amino acids. CDR3 protein: CASSQVDRGQETQYF. CDR3 sequence (DNA): TGCGCCAGCAGCCAAGTAGACAGGGGTCAAGAGACCCAGTACTTC.

The chain has TRBV11-3 and TRBJ1-2; 9 bases match TRBD1. Germline V gene lookup returns CDR1 SGHNT and CDR2 YENEEA. The CDR3 length is 15 residues. V was pared by 4 bases and J by 4 bases, with 7 bases of the junction left unmatched. The CDR3 DNA sequence: TGTGCCAGCAGCTCGGGACAGGGAGTACTCTATGGCTACACCTTC. Translating it yields CASSSGQGVLYGYTF.

The rearrangement joins TRBV30 to TRBJ2-1; D is uncertain. Trimming left V 1 base short and J 7 bases short, with 14 bases between. Germline V gene lookup returns CDR1 GTSNPN and CDR2 SVGIG (reference sequence). This CDR3 contains 14 residues. This chain's CDR3 is CAWSDRQAGNEQFF. DNA of the CDR3: TGTGCCTGGAGTGACCGTCAGGCTGGGAATGAGCAGTTCTTC. Filled out from reference TRBV30 and TRBJ2-1, the complete variable domain reads SQTIHQWPATLVQPVGSPLSLECTVEGTSNPNLYWYRQAAGRGLQLLFYSVGIGQISSEVPQNLSASRPQDRQFILSSKKLLLSDSGFYLCAWSDRQAGNEQFFGPGTRLTVL.